A selection of T cell receptor beta chains follows, all from one sample in a study of CD8 T cells in ankylosing spondylitis. MiXCR, run by TCRdb on the 5' RACE reads, gives a single entry per CDR3 protein. The data contain approximately 520,000 distinct CDR3 sequences, roughly 5% of them singletons. Specimen: blood, either unsorted or a sorted T cell fraction (not recorded which). These receptors were collected from a male donor with ankylosing spondylitis. Both conserved end residues are part of each CDR3. D genes are given only for firm matches. Only some rows state a clone size, as once, few, many or a class for expanded clones.

j_call v_call d_call clone_size cdr3_nt cdr3_aa
TRBJ1-2 TRBV7-2 NA many TGTGCCAGCAGCCCTCGAGGGGGGGCCGCCGACTATGGCTACACCTTC CASSPRGGAADYGYTF
TRBJ1-1 TRBV10-3 NA many TGTGCCATCAGGGGCACGTCCGAGAACACTGAAGCTTTCTTT CAIRGTSENTEAFF
TRBJ2-1 TRBV11-2 NA few TGTGCCAGCAGCTCAGGAGGGGGACAGTTCTTC CASSSGGGQFF
TRBJ1-4 TRBV15 NA many TGTGCCACCAGCAAATCCGGACAGAGTAATGAAAAACTGTTTTTT CATSKSGQSNEKLFF
TRBJ1-2 TRBV5-6 NA many TGTGCCAGCGGTCAGGAAACGGGCCCCGGGGCCTATGGCTACACCTTC CASGQETGPGAYGYTF
TRBJ1-2 TRBV7-2 NA many TGTGCCAGCAGCAATGGGGGGTATGGCTACACCTTC CASSNGGYGYTF
TRBJ2-5 TRBV13 NA many TGTGCCAGCAGCTCCGGGAAGGAGACCCAGTACTTC CASSSGKETQYF
TRBJ2-1 TRBV7-2 NA NA TGTGCCAGCAGCTTAGGTCGGGGTTCCTACAATGAGCAGTCCTTC CASSLGRGSYNEQSF
TRBJ2-1 TRBV10-3 NA few TGTGCCATCAGTGCGACGCAGGGGGGGTCCTACAATGAGCAGTTCTTC CAISATQGGSYNEQFF
TRBJ2-2 TRBV5-1 TRBD2 NA TGCGCCAGCAAGCGGGACGCGAACACCGGGGAGCTGTTTTTT CASKRDANTGELFF
TRBJ2-7 TRBV20-1 NA many TGCAGTGCTAGAGATATAAGGGGTAGCTCCTACGAGCAGTACTTC CSARDIRGSSYEQYF
TRBJ2-3 TRBV4-3 TRBD2 few TGCGCCAGCAGCCAAGATGGAGCGGGAGGCCCTGCGGATACGCAGTATTTT CASSQDGAGGPADTQYF
TRBJ1-1 TRBV7-7 TRBD1 many TGTGCTAGCAGTAGGGACAGGGGGACTGAAGCTTTCTTT CASSRDRGTEAFF
TRBJ1-1 TRBV15 TRBD1 many TGTGCCACCAGCAGAGTCCCCGGGGACAGGGCGTTCTTT CATSRVPGDRAFF
TRBJ1-5 TRBV6-9 TRBD1 few TGTGCCAGCCGACAGGGGTTGCTTCAGCCCCAGCATTTT CASRQGLLQPQHF
TRBJ2-3 TRBV3-1 TRBD2 many TGTGCCAGCAGCCAAAAGACTAGCGACACAGATACGCAGTATTTT CASSQKTSDTDTQYF
TRBJ2-2 TRBV18 NA many TGTGCCAGCTCACCATCAGGTGAAGGAGGGACCGGGGAGCTGTTTTTT CASSPSGEGGTGELFF
TRBJ1-3 TRBV20-1 NA NA TGCAGTGCTAGAGTCGGGGACTTCTCTGGAAACACCATATATTTT CSARVGDFSGNTIYF
TRBJ2-7 TRBV27 TRBD1 many TGTGCGACCAGCAGTCTGTGGGACAGACCCTACGAGCAGTACTTC CATSSLWDRPYEQYF
TRBJ1-1 TRBV4-2 NA many TGTGCCAGCAGCCAAGATGTAGAAAAAGAACGTGAAGCTTTCTTT CASSQDVEKEREAFF
TRBJ1-1 TRBV12-3/TRBV12-4 NA many TGTGCCAGCAGCCGAGACAGCATGAACACTGAAGCTTTCTTT CASSRDSMNTEAFF
TRBJ1-2 TRBV18 NA few TGTGCCAGCTCACCATTGGGTCCAGGGGCGCCGAACTATGGCTACACCTTC CASSPLGPGAPNYGYTF
TRBJ2-3 TRBV7-2 NA many TGTGCCAGCAGACGAGGGGTATTCCCCACAGATACGCAGTATTTT CASRRGVFPTDTQYF
TRBJ2-7 TRBV28 TRBD2 many TGTGCCACCACTAGCGGGGTCCCCTACGAGCAGTACTTC CATTSGVPYEQYF
TRBJ2-5 TRBV11-1 TRBD2 many TGTGCCAGCAGCGCTGGACTAGACACCCAGTACTTC CASSAGLDTQYF
TRBJ2-7 TRBV28 NA many TGTGCCAGCAGCCAAAGGGGCGAGCAGTACTTC CASSQRGEQYF
TRBJ2-1 TRBV19 TRBD2 few TGTGCCAGTAAGGAGCGGGAGACCTACAATGAGCAGTTCTTC CASKERETYNEQFF
TRBJ1-1 TRBV6-6 NA NA TGTGCCAGCAGGAGGAGGCCTGGAACTGAAGCTTTCTTT CASRRRPGTEAFF
TRBJ1-1 TRBV20-1 NA many TGCAGTGCTAGAGTACCGACACTAAACACTGAAGCTTTCTTT CSARVPTLNTEAFF
TRBJ1-2 TRBV6-1 TRBD1 many TGTGCCAGCAGTACCCCGGACAGGTCCGGCTACACCTTC CASSTPDRSGYTF
TRBJ1-1 TRBV5-1 TRBD1 many TGCGCCAGCAGCCCGGACAGGGCAGACACTGAAGCTTTCTTT CASSPDRADTEAFF
TRBJ2-5 TRBV5-1 NA NA TGCGCCAGCAGCTTGTGGGGGACCGGAGAGACCCAGTACTTC CASSLWGTGETQYF
TRBJ2-7 TRBV24-1 NA many TGTGCCACCAGTGATTGGCGCAGGGGCGTCTACGAGCAGTACTTC CATSDWRRGVYEQYF
TRBJ1-6 TRBV7-2 NA many TGTGCCAGCAGCATAGTGGTTAATTCACCCCTCCACTTT CASSIVVNSPLHF
TRBJ2-3 TRBV5-1 TRBD1 many TGCGCCAGCAGCACCACTCGGACAGGGGTGCAGTATTTT CASSTTRTGVQYF
TRBJ1-1 TRBV15 NA many TGTGCCACCAGCAGAGGGGGCAGGGAGCTGACTGAAGCTTTCTTT CATSRGGRELTEAFF
TRBJ1-5 TRBV6-2/TRBV6-3 NA NA TGTGCCACCATGGGACAAGCCCAGCATTTT CATMGQAQHF
TRBJ2-1 TRBV18 TRBD2 many TGTGCCAGCTCACCTTGGTCGGCTAGCGGGACCTACAATGAGCAGTTCTTC CASSPWSASGTYNEQFF
TRBJ2-1 TRBV20-1 NA many TGCAGTGCTAGACCCGTATCCTACAATGAGCAGTTCTTC CSARPVSYNEQFF
TRBJ1-5 TRBV4-2 NA many TGTGCCAGCAGCCAAGATGGCAGGGAGTACAGTCAGCCCCAGCATTTT CASSQDGREYSQPQHF
TRBJ2-7 TRBV29-1 TRBD2 many TGCAGCGTCGCGACTAGCGGGGGAAGCTCCTACGAGCAGTACTTC CSVATSGGSSYEQYF
TRBJ2-5 TRBV7-2 TRBD1 few TGTGCCAGCAGCTGGTCGACAGGGGAAGAGACCCAGTACTTC CASSWSTGEETQYF
TRBJ2-5 TRBV7-2 NA many TGTGCCAGCAGCCCCCTCTCACAGGGATTTGAGACCCAGTACTTC CASSPLSQGFETQYF
TRBJ1-1 TRBV6-5 NA many TGTGCCAGCAGTTACTCTACTTTAAGGGGCACTGAAGCTTTCTTT CASSYSTLRGTEAFF
TRBJ1-1 TRBV28 TRBD1 many TGTGCCAGCAGTCGTGCCCCGGACAGGGCCACTGAAGCTTTCTTT CASSRAPDRATEAFF
TRBJ2-3 TRBV7-3 NA many TGTGCCAGCAGCTTAGCCCTTTTGGATACGCAGTATTTT CASSLALLDTQYF
TRBJ2-5 TRBV7-9 NA many TGTGCCAGCAGCCCCTACTGGGCCGACCAAGAGACCCAGTACTTC CASSPYWADQETQYF
TRBJ1-2 TRBV5-6 NA many TGTGCCAGCAGCCCAGGGGCGGGCCTCTATGGCTACACCTTC CASSPGAGLYGYTF
TRBJ2-1 TRBV5-1 NA many TGCGCCAGCAGGAAGGGCAATGAGCAGTTCTTC CASRKGNEQFF
TRBJ2-7 TRBV28 NA many TGTGCCAGCAGCCCAGGTGTGACGGAAGAGCAGTACTTC CASSPGVTEEQYF
TRBJ2-4 TRBV20-1 NA NA TGCAGTGCTAGACATGAAGGGGTCAACATTCAGTACTTC CSARHEGVNIQYF
TRBJ2-1 TRBV10-3 NA many TGTGCCATCAGTGATCGGCTATCAAACAATGAGCAGTTCTTC CAISDRLSNNEQFF
TRBJ2-5 TRBV5-1 NA many TGCGCCAGCGCGGAGGAGGGTTGGGTGGAGACCCAGTACTTC CASAEEGWVETQYF
TRBJ2-5 TRBV2 NA few TGTGCCAGCAGTCGGAGCCAAGAGACCCAGTACTTC CASSRSQETQYF
TRBJ2-3 TRBV18 TRBD1 many TGTGCCAGCTCACCATATTTGGAGACAGGGGGCACAGATACGCAGTATTTT CASSPYLETGGTDTQYF
TRBJ2-3 TRBV7-6 TRBD1 NA TGTGCCAGCAGCTCCGGGACAGGGGCGGCAGATACGCAGTATTTT CASSSGTGAADTQYF
TRBJ2-5 TRBV12-3/TRBV12-4 NA many TGTGCCAGCAGTTTTTTTGTGGGGCTGGAGACCCAGTACTTC CASSFFVGLETQYF
TRBJ1-2 TRBV20-1 NA many TGCAGTGCTAGAGGCCAGCTCAGGGTCTATGGCTACACCTTC CSARGQLRVYGYTF
TRBJ2-2 TRBV11-2 NA many TGTGCCAGCAGCTTATTGGATTGGACCCAAATGTTTTTT CASSLLDWTQMFF